This TCR beta chain emerged from a study of T-cell memory formation after mild COVID-19. Germline V gene lookup returns CDR1 DFQATT and CDR2 SNEGSKA (reference sequence). The CDR3 spans 14 residues. The V end was cut by 3 bases, the J end by 7 bases, with 13 bases between. TCRdb processed the 5' RACE reads anew with MiXCR; each CDR3 protein has one entry. Of a few hundred thousand distinct CDR3 sequences in the sample, approximately 15% were seen once. On this clonotype itself: Its specificity is not known.

Study findings and constraints: Memory sampled before infection contained some responding clones, suggesting cross-reactive memory joined.

This clonotype was sampled from a man younger than 30 who had mild COVID-19 (a few samples of this study predate the infection). Cell type and time point are not known. This chain links TRBV20-1 with TRBJ1-6; D uncertain. The material sequenced was PBMCs or a T cell subset sorted from them (not recorded which). For the CDR3, the DNA is TGCAGTGCTAGGGGTTCTGGAGGAAATTCACCCCTCCACTTT. It codes for CSARGSGGNSPLHF.